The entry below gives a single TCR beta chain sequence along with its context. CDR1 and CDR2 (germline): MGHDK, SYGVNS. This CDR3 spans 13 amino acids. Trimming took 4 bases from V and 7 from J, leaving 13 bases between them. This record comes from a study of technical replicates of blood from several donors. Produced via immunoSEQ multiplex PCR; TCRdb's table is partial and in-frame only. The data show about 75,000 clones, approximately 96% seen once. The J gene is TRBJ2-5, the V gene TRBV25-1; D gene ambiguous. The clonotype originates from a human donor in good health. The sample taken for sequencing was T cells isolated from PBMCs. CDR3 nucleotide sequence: TGTGCCAGCAGTGGCGTAGGTGCAGGGACCCAGTACTTC. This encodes CASSGVGAGTQYF.